The clone carrying this T cell receptor (beta chain) turned up a few times. Its antigen is unknown. This sample was taken from a study of human T cells and chemical hapten exposure. Study findings and constraints: Versus controls, significantly more large CDR3 similarity clusters arose from expanded TCRs.

Time point in this sample: patch test 2, 6 weeks after DPC sensitization. Indicated treatment: therapeutic diphenylcyclopropenone sensitization with weekly scalp DPC. In the library, unique molecular identifiers were attached to individual cDNA molecules. Each CDR3 protein gets one entry after TCRdb re-called the RACE reads with MiXCR. The data contain about 84,000 distinct CDR3 sequences, 8% to 13% of them singletons. The V segment lost 2 bases and the J segment 5 bases; nucleotides outside the gene matches: 3. The CDR3 is 14 residues long. From germline, CDR1 is LGHDT and CDR2 YNNKEL (reference sequence).

The rearrangement joins TRBV3-1 to TRBJ2-7, with 10 bases identical to TRBD2. This material consisted of whole blood, taken in connection with sensitization to the hapten diphenylcyclopropenone (DPC). The receptor's source is a woman aged 50 to 60 with alopecia areata. Some clones in this sample may be carry-over from other donors' samples. The CDR3, as DNA: TGTGCCAGCAGCCAACTAGCGGGAGAGGACGAGCAGTACTTC. Amino acids: CASSQLAGEDEQYF.